The clone carrying this TCR beta chain was observed many times. Germline lookup yields CDR1 DFQATT and CDR2 SNEGSKA (reference sequence). This CDR3 has 12 residues. The V end lost 3 bases, the J end lost 5 bases, and 10 bases lay between the germline ends. The source of the sample is a study of T-cell reconstitution after alpha-beta-depleted transplantation in children. A TCRbeta library incorporating unique molecular identifiers was prepared. From the PCR reads, TCRdb called clonotypes with MiXCR, one entry per CDR3 protein. The table records some 600,000 distinct CDR3 sequences, over 15% of them present only once.

V and J are TRBV20-1 and TRBJ2-5; D remains unclear. The starting material was PBMCs from the stem cell graft donor, obtained from the stem cell graft. The TCR sequence derives from a human donor who donated a stem cell graft to a child with acute myeloid leukemia. The CDR3 sequence is CSARRFRETQYF. In nucleotides, the CDR3 is TGCAGTGCTAGGCGTTTCCGGGAGACCCAGTACTTC.